This TCR beta chain was identified during a study of blood T cell repertoires in COVID-19. Data came from immunoSEQ multiplex PCR; TCRdb stores just in-frame clones and leaves some out. This table has tens of thousands of clones, approximately 85% appearing once. This CDR3 spans 14 amino acids. CDR1 MGHDK and CDR2 SYGVNS come from the germline V gene. V was cut by 5 bases and J by 9 bases, with 16 bases left in between. The chain employs TRBV25-1 and TRBJ1-4, with D perhaps TRBD1 (5 bases). The sample was peripheral blood. The receptor was isolated from a woman aged 60-70 years with COVID-19, enrolled during active disease. CDR3 residues: CASSHAGGIQKLFF. The CDR3 DNA reads as TGTGCCAGCAGTCACGCCGGGGGGATCCAAAAACTGTTTTTT.